This TCR beta chain is drawn from a study of cytomegalovirus exposure and HLA in healthy donors. The germline V gene encodes CDR1 MDHEN and CDR2 SYDVKM. Trimming left V 1 base short and J 8 bases short, with 17 bases between. The CDR3 is 15 residues long. The PCR ran on 60 Vbeta and 13 Jbeta primers. Assay: immunoSEQ multiplex PCR; the TCRdb copy retains only in-frame clones and omits some. The sample records over 80,000 clones, around 85% being singletons. J is TRBJ1-2 and V is TRBV28; D may be TRBD1 (5 bases). The sequence was obtained from a man aged 35 to 55 in good health and CMV-seropositive. Sequenced material: PBMCs. CDR3 DNA sequence: TGTGCCAGCAGTTTATATCAGGGCAGGGTCTGGGGCTACACCTTC. This codes for CASSLYQGRVWGYTF.